These 14 T cell receptor beta chains originate from one sample sequenced in a study of immune evolution from preneoplasia to lung adenocarcinoma. Some clones are missing from TCRdb's copy, which holds only in-frame ones; the method was immunoSEQ multiplex PCR. The sample shows fewer than 7,500 clones, around 85% of them seen only once. The specimen was FFPE normal lung tissue adjacent to the tumor. Every receptor here comes from a person between 50 and 69 years old with lung adenocarcinoma.

This clone was detected once. The V gene is TRBV9, the J gene TRBJ2-7, with D uncertain. The CDR3 extends over 13 amino acids. Trimming pared 0 bases from V and 5 bases from J, leaving 9 bases between. Germline assignment: CDR1 SGDLS and CDR2 YYNGEE. The CDR3 region has the DNA TGTGCCAGCAGCGTAGTCCCTTCCGACGAGCAGTACTTC. Amino acids: CASSVVPSDEQYF.

The chain couples TRBV11-1 to TRBJ2-3; unclear D gene. Germline CDR1 is SGHAT and CDR2 is FQDESV (reference sequence). This CDR3 contains 14 residues. V shed 5 bases and J shed 7 bases, with 16 bases lying between them. CDR3 nucleotide sequence: TGTGCCAGCAGCCCTGGTCGACCGGAGCATACGCAGTATTTT. This codes for CASSPGRPEHTQYF.

Within the sample, this clone is large (0.1 to 1%). The chain combines TRBV5-1 with TRBJ2-2; 7 bases align to TRBD1. CDR3 length: 13 residues. Germline V lookup: CDR1 SGHRS, CDR2 YFSETQ. V lost 4 bases, J lost 6 bases, and 3 bases stayed unmatched. CDR3 coding DNA: TGCGCCAGCAGCAGGCAGGGGGCCGGGGAGCTGTTTTTT. It translates to CASSRQGAGELFF.

This clone showed up just a few times. The chain has TRBV5-1 and TRBJ2-3; D may be TRBD1 (6 bases). Between the trimmed V and J ends, which lost 0 bases and 4 bases, there was a span of 12 bases. Germline V gene lookup returns CDR1 SGHRS and CDR2 YFSETQ. The CDR3 has 15 residues. The CDR3 reads CASSLGDNRADTQYF. For the CDR3, the DNA is TGCGCCAGCAGCTTGGGGGACAACCGGGCAGATACGCAGTATTTT.

The chain links TRBV7-8 to TRBJ2-7; 7 bases agree with TRBD1. Germline trimming cut 3 bases from V and 4 bases from J; bases unmatched to any gene: 3. Germline lookup yields CDR1 SGHVS and CDR2 FQNEAQ. CDR3 length: 13 amino acids. As DNA, the CDR3 is TGTGCCAGCAGCTTCGACAGGGCGTACGAGCAGTACTTC. As protein: CASSFDRAYEQYF.

This clone turned up a few times. The chain employs TRBV7-3 and TRBJ1-1, with D hard to call. Trimming removed 2 bases at V and 2 bases at J, with 6 bases between. The CDR3 has 13 amino acids. Germline V gene sequence: CDR1 SGHTA, CDR2 FQGTGA. The CDR3 DNA is TGTGCCAGCAGCTTAGTCACAAACACTGAAGCTTTCTTT. It yields the protein CASSLVTNTEAFF.

V is TRBV7-8 and J is TRBJ2-1; 15 positions match TRBD2. CDR3 size: 18 residues. The junction had 11 bases not matched to a gene; V was cut back by 7 bases and J by 4 bases. Germline V gene data show CDR1 as SGHVS and CDR2 as FQNEAQ. CDR3 DNA sequence: TGTGCCAGCACCCTTACCGTGGGACTAGCGGGAGGTTACAATGAGCAGTTCTTC. As protein: CASTLTVGLAGGYNEQFF.

The chain carries TRBV20-1 and TRBJ1-1; D not certain. Germline assignment: CDR1 DFQATT and CDR2 SNEGSKA (reference sequence). Trimming shortened V by 1 base and J by 2 bases, and 2 bases separated the two germline ends. This CDR3 comprises 11 residues. The CDR3 sequence: CSARANTEAFF. For the CDR3, the DNA is TGCAGTGCTAGAGCCAACACTGAAGCTTTCTTT.

This clone is termed large. Here the CDR3 DNA reads TGCGCCAGCAGTGTCAAGTGGGGCGACGTTTCTGGGGCCAACGTCCTGACTTTC. Protein sequence: CASSVKWGDVSGANVLTF. This rearrangement joins TRBV5-1 to TRBJ2-6; D might be TRBD1 (5 bases). Germline V gene lookup returns CDR1 SGHRS and CDR2 YFSETQ. Trimming removed 5 bases at V and 1 base at J, with 19 bases between. This CDR3 spans 18 amino acids.

This chain links TRBV29-1 with TRBJ1-1; possibly TRBD1 for D (6 bases). This CDR3 is 16 amino acids long. Germline V lookup: CDR1 SQVTM, CDR2 ANQGSEA. The germline V and J ends were trimmed by 5 bases and 5 bases, with 24 bases remaining between them. Here the CDR3 reads CSVTSADGQLMTEAFF. CDR3 sequence (DNA): TGCAGCGTTACTTCTGCCGACGGACAGTTAATGACTGAAGCTTTCTTT.

This chain joins TRBV11-3 and TRBJ1-3; D may be TRBD1 (5 bases). Between the trimmed V and J ends, which lost 5 bases and 0 bases, there was a span of 14 bases. Germline values: CDR1 SGHNT, CDR2 YENEEA. The CDR3 runs to 16 residues. This CDR3 is CASSPYQGLSGNTIYF. CDR3 DNA: TGTGCCAGCAGCCCATATCAGGGCCTCTCTGGAAACACCATATATTTT.

This chain uses TRBV29-1 with TRBJ2-5; D may correspond to TRBD1 or TRBD2 (5 bases each). V was shortened by 6 bases and J by 1 base, with 9 bases between the two germline ends. This CDR3 is 12 amino acids long. CDR1 is SQVTM, CDR2 ANQGSEA, per germline. CDR3 protein: CSVRDGQETQYF. In DNA form, the CDR3 reads TGCAGCGTCAGGGACGGCCAAGAGACCCAGTACTTC. Full variable domain (rest looked up from reference TRBV29-1 and TRBJ2-5): SAVISQKPSRDICQRGTSLTIQCQVDSQVTMMFWYRQQPGQSLTLIATANQGSEATYESGFVIDKFPISRPNLTFSTLTVSNMSPEDSSIYLCSVRDGQETQYFGPGTRLLVL.

This clone has only a few counts. The rearrangement uses TRBV10-3 and TRBJ2-7; a possible D gene is TRBD2 (7 bases). Trimming took off 4 bases at V and 3 bases at J, with 16 bases between the two ends. CDR1 is ENHRY, CDR2 SYGVKD, per germline. The CDR3 contains 15 residues. CDR3 nucleotides: TGTGCCATCAGTGCCCTCGGGGGGCCGGACTACGAGCAGTACTTC. Translation: CAISALGGPDYEQYF.

The chain recombines TRBV28 with TRBJ1-1; tentatively, D is TRBD1 (6 bases). The germline gives CDR1 MDHEN, CDR2 SYDVKM. Trimming shortened V by 11 bases and J by 4 bases, and 17 bases separated the two germline ends. The CDR3 sequence is 13 residues long. The CDR3 coding sequence is TGTGCCTCCGGGGGGGCTCTGGGCACTGAAGCTTTCTTT. As protein: CASGGALGTEAFF.